These 9 T cell receptor beta chains were sequenced from one sample in a study of blood T cell repertoires in COVID-19. Clones were sequenced by immunoSEQ multiplex PCR, and TCRdb holds only the in-frame ones, with some missing. Among some 300,000 clones listed, about 91% were seen once. The specimen was peripheral blood. Receptors were obtained from a woman aged 30 to 39 who had recovered from COVID-19.

The CDR3 region is CASSSGQGSEKLFF. The CDR3 bases are TGTGCCAGCAGCTCCGGACAGGGTTCGGAAAAACTGTTTTTT. The V gene is TRBV6-5, the J gene TRBJ1-4; 8 positions agree with TRBD1. The CDR3 runs 14 residues. Germline CDR1 reads MNHEY; CDR2 reads SVGAGI. J was trimmed by 8 bases and V by 6 bases; bases with no gene match: 8.

The chain carries TRBV2 and TRBJ1-6; unclear D gene. The CDR3 length is 18 residues. Trimming took 2 bases from V and 0 from J, leaving 14 bases between them. CDR1 and CDR2 (germline): SNHLY, FYNNEI. Here the CDR3 reads CASSEWVEASSYNSPLHF. The CDR3 DNA is TGTGCCAGCAGTGAATGGGTCGAGGCCAGCTCCTATAATTCACCCCTCCACTTT. Using reference TRBV2 and TRBJ1-6 for the parts outside the CDR3, the full variable domain is EPEVTQTPSHQVTQMGQEVILRCVPISNHLYFYWYRQILGQKVEFLVSFYNNEISEKSEIFDDQFSVERPDGSNFTLKIRSTKLEDSAMYFCASSEWVEASSYNSPLHFGNGTRLTVT.

A remark on this clone: The identical CDR3 is also encoded by other nucleotide sequences in the sample. The chain has TRBV11-3 and TRBJ1-1; tentatively, D is TRBD1 (5 bases). V gave up 3 bases and J gave up 3 bases, with 8 bases separating them. CDR3 length: 13 amino acids. Germline CDR1 SGHNT, CDR2 YENEEA. The CDR3 region is CASSLDTDTEAFF. The DNA of the CDR3 is TGTGCCAGCAGCTTGGACACGGACACTGAAGCTTTCTTT.

The gene calls are TRBV2 and TRBJ1-4, with no clear D. The CDR3 is made up of 15 amino acids. Deletions cut 5 bases from V and 0 bases from J, with 10 bases between. Per germline, CDR1 SNHLY and CDR2 FYNNEI. The CDR3 coding sequence is TGTGCCAGCAGTCCTCCGTTATCAACTAATGAAAAACTGTTTTTT. This codes for CASSPPLSTNEKLFF.

The chain uses TRBV30 and TRBJ2-1; 10 positions agree with TRBD1. The germline V gene has CDR1 GTSNPN and CDR2 SVGIG (reference sequence). CDR3 length equals 15 residues. Trimming took 3 bases from V and 7 from J; bases not matched to a gene: 9. The CDR3 DNA reads as TGTGCCTGGAGGGGGACGACAGGGGGCTTGAATGAGCAGTTCTTC. This gives the protein CAWRGTTGGLNEQFF.

The chain employs TRBV27 and TRBJ2-7; TRBD1 is a possible D gene (6 bases). Germline loops: CDR1 MNHEY, CDR2 SMNVEV (reference sequence). V gave up 6 bases and J gave up 3 bases, with 15 bases separating them. The CDR3 covers 14 residues. The CDR3 DNA follows: TGTGCCAGCAGCTTCGATTACAGGGACTACGAGCAGTACTTC. Translation: CASSFDYRDYEQYF.

CDR3 nucleotide sequence: TGTGCCAGCAGCTTAGTGGGACTAGCAGCAGATACGCAGTATTTT. Translated, it gives CASSLVGLAADTQYF. The chain links TRBV7-2 to TRBJ2-3; 9 bases match TRBD2. Germline values: CDR1 SGHTA, CDR2 FQGNSA. This CDR3 region has 15 residues. V gave up 1 base and J gave up 4 bases; unmatched junction bases: 3.

The chain is built from TRBV11-2 and TRBJ1-2; possibly TRBD1 for D (5 bases). The CDR3 spans 15 residues. Germline lookup yields CDR1 SGHAT and CDR2 FQNNGV. V was clipped by 4 bases and J by 4 bases, with 16 bases between them. In DNA form, the CDR3 reads TGTGCCAGCAGCTCCCTAATAAGTAGGGGCTATGGCTACACCTTC. Its protein is CASSSLISRGYGYTF. Filled out from reference TRBV11-2 and TRBJ1-2, the complete variable domain reads EAGVAQSPRYKIIEKRQSVAFWCNPISGHATLYWYQQILGQGPKLLIQFQNNGVVDDSQLPKDRFSAERLKGVDSTLKIQPAKLEDSAVYLCASSSLISRGYGYTFGSGTRLTVV.

The chain carries TRBV6-5 and TRBJ1-2; 9 nucleotides align to TRBD1. The CDR3 is 16 amino acids. Germline V CDR1 and CDR2: MNHEY, SVGAGI. The J segment lost 4 bases and the V segment lost 0 bases, leaving 6 bases of the junction unmatched. DNA for the CDR3: TGTGCCAGCAGTTACTCTGGACACAGGGGGCTCTATGGCTACACCTTC. This gives the protein CASSYSGHRGLYGYTF.